One sample yielded the 5 T cell receptor beta chains listed below, sequenced in a study of STAT5B mutations in CD4+ large granular lymphocyte leukemia (dated by TCRdb to the early 2020s). The library came from the immunoSEQ multiplex PCR assay. This immuneACCESS table, as held by TCRdb, lists in-frame sequences with V and J called but not all clones. Of the missing ones, under half trace to an unresolved V gene in checked studies; the others have no known cause. This sample has some 30,000 clones in its table, and about 71% of those were observed once. The ten largest clones represent 0.4% to 0.45% of the sample. Sequencing input: CD4+ T cells from blood buffy coats. The receptors were gathered from a human donor in good health.

CDR3 in amino acids: CASSRTSGGATTDTQYF. CDR3 bases: TGTGCCAGCAGCAGGACTAGCGGGGGGGCCACGACAGATACGCAGTATTTT. The gene calls are TRBV5-4 and TRBJ2-3, with 15 nucleotides matching TRBD2. The trim removed 4 bases at V and 3 bases at J, leaving 6 bases unmatched. The CDR3 covers 17 residues. The germline gives CDR1 SGHNT, CDR2 YYREEE (reference sequence).

Only one count was recorded for this clone. This chain links TRBV5-8 with TRBJ2-2, with D perhaps TRBD2 (6 bases). Germline CDR1 SGHTS, CDR2 YDEGEE. Trimming left V 4 bases short and J 3 bases short, with 10 bases between. The CDR3 sequence is 14 residues long. DNA of the CDR3: TGTGCCAGCAGCCAGGGACTCTACACCGGGGAGCTGTTTTTT. It codes for CASSQGLYTGELFF.

V usage is TRBV9 and J usage is TRBJ2-7; 10 positions agree with TRBD2. The CDR3 runs to 16 residues. V lost 0 bases and J lost 2; bases outside the gene matches: 5. CDR1 and CDR2 from the germline V gene are SGDLS and YYNGEE. As DNA, the CDR3 is TGTGCCAGCAGCGTAGGGTCAGGACTAGCGGCCTACGAGCAGTACTTC. The encoded protein is CASSVGSGLAAYEQYF.

The chain is built from TRBV27 and TRBJ1-2, with 10 bases fitting TRBD1. Germline trimming cut 5 bases from V and 1 base from J; bases unmatched to any gene: 4. Germline assignment: CDR1 MNHEY and CDR2 SMNVEV (reference sequence). This CDR3 has 15 residues. The CDR3 DNA reads TGTGCCAGCAGTGCGGACAGGGGGTTTAACTATGGCTACACCTTC. Amino acid sequence: CASSADRGFNYGYTF.

In its sample, this clone was seen a few times. The chain combines TRBV4-1 with TRBJ2-1; 7 bases are shared with TRBD1. V was pared by 1 base and J by 8 bases, with 8 bases of the junction left unmatched. This CDR3 spans 15 amino acids. Germline CDR1 reads MGHRA; CDR2 reads YSYEKL. CDR3 sequence reads: CASSQAATGLYEQFF. Written as DNA, the CDR3 is TGCGCCAGCAGCCAAGCAGCGACAGGGCTCTATGAGCAGTTCTTC.